Listed below are T cell receptor beta chains from one sample, sequenced in a study of OX40 agonist ivuxolimab in advanced cancers. This table comes from immunoSEQ multiplex PCR, and its TCRdb copy is limited to in-frame clones, with some not included. The repertoire holds over 40,000 clones, with around 88% as singletons. Specimen: CD4+ or CD8+ T cells sorted from blood, collected in a trial of the OX40 agonist ivuxolimab. These receptors were collected from an adult with an advanced solid tumor such as melanoma, head and neck, liver or kidney cancer. Both conserved end residues are part of each CDR3. A D gene is named only where the DNA matches it firmly. Rows give clone size only sometimes, using once, few, many, or a class for an expanded clone.

CDR3 protein: CASSHPPNSYEQYF; CDR3 DNA: TGCGCCAGCAGTCATCCGCCAAACTCCTACGAGCAGTACTTC; V gene: TRBV5-1; J gene: TRBJ2-7; clone size: -; D gene: -
CDR3 protein: CASSWDGGYEQYF; CDR3 DNA: TGTGCCAGCAGCTGGGATGGGGGCTACGAGCAGTACTTC; V gene: TRBV28; J gene: TRBJ2-7; clone size: -; D gene: -
CDR3 protein: CASSRGTSGRVGAGELFF; CDR3 DNA: TGTGCCAGCAGCCGTGGGACTAGCGGGAGGGTGGGCGCCGGGGAGCTGTTTTTT; V gene: TRBV5-4; J gene: TRBJ2-2; clone size: once; D gene: TRBD2
CDR3 protein: CASRTSGTSVRPGELFF; CDR3 DNA: TGCGCCAGCAGAACCTCCGGGACTAGTGTCAGGCCCGGGGAGCTGTTTTTT; V gene: TRBV10-1; J gene: TRBJ2-2; clone size: few; D gene: TRBD2
CDR3 protein: CASSPASAARSYEQYF; CDR3 DNA: TGTGCCAGCTCACCAGCGTCGGCAGCAAGGTCCTACGAGCAGTACTTC; V gene: TRBV18; J gene: TRBJ2-7; clone size: -; D gene: -
CDR3 protein: CASSPQGGNYGYTF; CDR3 DNA: TGTGCCAGCAGCCCCCAGGGGGGGAACTATGGCTACACCTTC; V gene: TRBV5-4; J gene: TRBJ1-2; clone size: -; D gene: TRBD1
CDR3 protein: CASSQAGGHYEQYF; CDR3 DNA: TGTGCCAGCAGCCAGGCGGGGGGTCATTACGAGCAGTACTTC; V gene: TRBV4-2; J gene: TRBJ2-7; clone size: -; D gene: TRBD2
CDR3 protein: CASSYGQTYEQYF; CDR3 DNA: TGTGCCAGCAGTTATGGTCAGACCTACGAGCAGTACTTC; V gene: TRBV6-5; J gene: TRBJ2-7; clone size: -; D gene: -
CDR3 protein: CASSLSRVGPTEAFF; CDR3 DNA: TGTGCCAGCAGCTTGAGCAGGGTAGGCCCCACTGAAGCTTTCTTT; V gene: TRBV7-8; J gene: TRBJ1-1; clone size: -; D gene: -
CDR3 protein: CASSWTPYEQYF; CDR3 DNA: TGTGCCAGCAGCTGGACACCCTACGAGCAGTACTTC; V gene: TRBV7-2; J gene: TRBJ2-7; clone size: -; D gene: -
CDR3 protein: CAWRPGQAIGNTIYF; CDR3 DNA: TGTGCCTGGCGCCCGGGACAGGCGATAGGAAACACCATATATTTT; V gene: TRBV30; J gene: TRBJ1-3; clone size: -; D gene: TRBD1
CDR3 protein: CASSPRLEIYHEQYF; CDR3 DNA: TGTGCCAGCAGTCCACGACTAGAGATTTACCACGAGCAGTACTTC; V gene: TRBV28; J gene: TRBJ2-7; clone size: few; D gene: -
CDR3 protein: CASSLLLASSGNTIYF; CDR3 DNA: TGCGCCAGCAGCTTACTGCTAGCCAGCTCTGGAAACACCATATATTTT; V gene: TRBV5-1; J gene: TRBJ1-3; clone size: -; D gene: -
CDR3 protein: CASSSSGRRETQYF; CDR3 DNA: TGTGCTAGCAGCTCTAGCGGGAGACGGGAGACCCAGTACTTC; V gene: TRBV7-7; J gene: TRBJ2-5; clone size: -; D gene: TRBD2
CDR3 protein: CASSLQGSGEKLFF; CDR3 DNA: TGTGCCAGCAGCTTACAGGGCTCGGGTGAAAAACTGTTTTTT; V gene: TRBV7-8; J gene: TRBJ1-4; clone size: -; D gene: -
CDR3 protein: CAISEALSPGTQYF; CDR3 DNA: TGTGCCATCAGTGAGGCCTTATCTCCAGGGACCCAGTACTTC; V gene: TRBV10-3; J gene: TRBJ2-5; clone size: -; D gene: -
CDR3 protein: CASSLGGSAYNEQFF; CDR3 DNA: TGTGCCAGCAGCTTGGGGGGGAGCGCCTACAATGAGCAGTTCTTC; V gene: TRBV11-3; J gene: TRBJ2-1; clone size: -; D gene: TRBD2
CDR3 protein: CASSVTGSTDTQYF; CDR3 DNA: TGTGCCAGCAGCGTTACGGGAAGCACAGATACGCAGTATTTT; V gene: TRBV9; J gene: TRBJ2-3; clone size: few; D gene: -
CDR3 protein: CASSSGTGGWQETQYF; CDR3 DNA: TGTGCCAGCAGCTCAGGGACAGGGGGCTGGCAAGAGACCCAGTACTTC; V gene: TRBV11-2; J gene: TRBJ2-5; clone size: -; D gene: TRBD1